In its sample, the clone carrying this TCR beta chain was seen a few times. Its specificity is unknown. TCRdb used MiXCR to reprocess the reads, holding one entry per CDR3 protein. The sample lists 100,000 to 150,000 distinct CDR3 sequences; over 30% were seen once. These data belong to a study of T cell repertoires in cytomegalovirus infection. About the study: Public TCR beta signatures provided an indication of both CMV infection and a matching HLA type. Notes on the study in general: Ex vivo responses were dominated by HLA-C-restricted CMV-specific TCR beta clonotypes.

The sequences come from CD8+ T cells from cultured PBMCs, collected from culture after CMV antigen stimulation. This clonotype originated in a human donor in good health (CMV status not recorded). Some clones in this sample may be carry-over from other donors' samples.

CDR3 region: CASTPRLAYNEQFF. In nucleotides, the CDR3 is TGTGCCAGTACCCCCAGACTAGCCTACAATGAGCAGTTCTTC. V is TRBV19 and J is TRBJ2-1; D possibly corresponds to TRBD2 (6 bases). This CDR3 comprises 14 residues. CDR1 is LNHDA and CDR2 is SQIVND in the germline V gene (reference sequence). V was trimmed by 7 bases and J by 2 bases, leaving 12 bases between them.